The source of this T cell receptor beta chain is a study of cytomegalovirus exposure and HLA in healthy donors. Study-wide results and limits: Specificity of a few CMV-associated chains for CMV antigens was verified in vitro. Within an earlier analysis, most TCR beta V segments proved productive either about 87% or about 30% of the time. The classifier reportedly diagnosed cytomegalovirus status with high specificity and sensitivity. Researchers counted around 160 TCR beta chains as cytomegalovirus-associated.

The CDR3 extends over 20 amino acids. V trimming: 4 bases; J trimming: 4 bases; junction bases outside the gene matches: 18. Looked up from germline, CDR1 is SGHTA and CDR2 is FQGTGA. Primers: 60 Vbeta forward and 13 Jbeta reverse. The assay was immunoSEQ multiplex PCR, and TCRdb's table has in-frame clones only and misses some. The repertoire holds tens of thousands of clones, 67% seen once, with 6.9% in the top ten. Regarding this clone: Its antigen remains unknown.

The sequence was obtained from a woman between 45 and 60 years old in good health and CMV-seropositive. The sequencing sample was made of PBMCs. The V gene is TRBV7-3, the J gene TRBJ2-5, with 13 nucleotides matching TRBD2. CDR3 amino acids: CASSSPNKPGTSGVSETQYF. CDR3 in DNA: TGTGCCAGCAGCTCCCCCAACAAACCCGGGACTAGCGGGGTCTCAGAGACCCAGTACTTC.